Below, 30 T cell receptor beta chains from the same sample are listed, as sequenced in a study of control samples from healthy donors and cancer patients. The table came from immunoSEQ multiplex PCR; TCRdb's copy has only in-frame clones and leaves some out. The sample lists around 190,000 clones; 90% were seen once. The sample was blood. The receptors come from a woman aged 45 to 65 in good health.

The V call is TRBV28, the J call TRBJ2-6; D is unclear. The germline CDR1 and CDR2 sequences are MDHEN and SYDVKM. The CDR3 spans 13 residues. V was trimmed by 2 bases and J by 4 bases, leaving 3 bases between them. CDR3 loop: CASSLLGANVLTF. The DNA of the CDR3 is TGTGCCAGCAGTTTACTCGGGGCCAACGTCCTGACTTTC.

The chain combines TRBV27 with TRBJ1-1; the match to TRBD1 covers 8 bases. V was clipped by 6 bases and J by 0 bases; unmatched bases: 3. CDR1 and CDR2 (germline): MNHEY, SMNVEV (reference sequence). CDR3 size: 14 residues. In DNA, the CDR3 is TGTGCCAGCAGACTGACAGGGGTGAACACTGAAGCTTTCTTT. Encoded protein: CASRLTGVNTEAFF.

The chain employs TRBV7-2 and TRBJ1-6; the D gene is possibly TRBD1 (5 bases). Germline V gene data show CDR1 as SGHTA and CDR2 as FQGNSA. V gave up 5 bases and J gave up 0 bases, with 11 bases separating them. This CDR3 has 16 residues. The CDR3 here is CASSPWGSSYNSPLHF. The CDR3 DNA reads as TGTGCCAGCAGCCCGTGGGGCAGCTCCTATAATTCACCCCTCCACTTT.

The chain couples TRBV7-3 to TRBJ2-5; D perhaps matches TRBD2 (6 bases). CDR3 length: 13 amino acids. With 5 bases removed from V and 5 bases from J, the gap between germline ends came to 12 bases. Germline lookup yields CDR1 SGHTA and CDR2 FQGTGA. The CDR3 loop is CASSPGTRETQYF. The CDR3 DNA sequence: TGTGCCAGCAGCCCCGGGACTCGCGAGACCCAGTACTTC.

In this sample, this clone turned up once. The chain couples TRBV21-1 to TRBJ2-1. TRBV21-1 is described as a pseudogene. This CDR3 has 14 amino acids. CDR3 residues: CASSWGNHSDEQFF. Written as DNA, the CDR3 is TGTGCCAGCAGCTGGGGGAATCATTCGGATGAGCAGTTCTTC.

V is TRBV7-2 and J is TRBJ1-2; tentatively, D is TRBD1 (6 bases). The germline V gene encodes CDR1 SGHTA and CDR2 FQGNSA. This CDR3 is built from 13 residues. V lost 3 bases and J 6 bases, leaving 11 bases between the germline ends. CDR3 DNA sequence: TGTGCCAGCAGCTTTGGACAGCTGAATGGCTACACCTTC. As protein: CASSFGQLNGYTF.

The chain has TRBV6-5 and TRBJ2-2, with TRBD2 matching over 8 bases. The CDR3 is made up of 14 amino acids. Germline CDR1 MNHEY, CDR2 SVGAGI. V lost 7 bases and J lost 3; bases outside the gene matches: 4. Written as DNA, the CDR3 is TGTGCCAGCACCGGGGGGGGAGACACCGGGGAGCTGTTTTTT. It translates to CASTGGGDTGELFF.

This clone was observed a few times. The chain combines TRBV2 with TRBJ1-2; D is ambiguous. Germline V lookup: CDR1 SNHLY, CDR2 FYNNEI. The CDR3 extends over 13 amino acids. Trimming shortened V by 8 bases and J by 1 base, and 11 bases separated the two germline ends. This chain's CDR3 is CASQKDGNYGYTF. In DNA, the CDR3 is TGTGCCAGCCAGAAGGATGGTAACTATGGCTACACCTTC.

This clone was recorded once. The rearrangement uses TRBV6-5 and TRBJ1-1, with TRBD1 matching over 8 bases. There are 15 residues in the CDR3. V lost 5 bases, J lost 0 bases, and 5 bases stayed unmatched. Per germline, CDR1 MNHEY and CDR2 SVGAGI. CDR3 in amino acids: CASSIQGALNTEAFF. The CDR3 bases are TGTGCCAGCAGTATCCAGGGGGCTTTGAACACTGAAGCTTTCTTT.

The CDR3 nucleotides are TGTGCCAGCAGTTTAGGCGGGTTGGGAAATTCACCCCTCCACTTT. This encodes CASSLGGLGNSPLHF. The rearrangement uses TRBV28 and TRBJ1-6; unclear D gene. Trimming pared 2 bases from V and 7 bases from J, leaving 12 bases between. This CDR3 is 15 amino acids long. Looked up from germline, CDR1 is MDHEN and CDR2 is SYDVKM. Full variable domain (rest looked up from reference TRBV28 and TRBJ1-6): DVKVTQSSRYLVKRTGEKVFLECVQDMDHENMFWYRQDPGLGLRLIYFSYDVKMKEKGDIPEGYSVSREKKERFSLILESASTNQTSMYLCASSLGGLGNSPLHFGNGTRLTVT.

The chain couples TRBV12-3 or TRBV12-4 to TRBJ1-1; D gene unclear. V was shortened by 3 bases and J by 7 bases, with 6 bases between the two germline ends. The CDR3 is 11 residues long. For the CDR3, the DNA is TGTGCCAGCAGTTTTCGCGGTGAAGCTTTCTTT. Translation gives CASSFRGEAFF.

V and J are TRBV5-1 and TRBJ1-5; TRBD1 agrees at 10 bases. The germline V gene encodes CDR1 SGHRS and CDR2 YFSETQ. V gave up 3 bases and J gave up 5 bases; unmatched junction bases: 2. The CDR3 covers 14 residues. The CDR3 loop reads CASSWTGGDQPQHF. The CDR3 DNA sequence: TGCGCCAGCAGCTGGACAGGGGGGGATCAGCCCCAGCATTTT.

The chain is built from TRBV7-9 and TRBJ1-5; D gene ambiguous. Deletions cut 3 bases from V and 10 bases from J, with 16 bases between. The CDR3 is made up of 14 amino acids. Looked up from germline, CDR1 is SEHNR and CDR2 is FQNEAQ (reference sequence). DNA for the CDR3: TGTGCCAGCAGCTTGATGAGCCAGGACTCTCCCCAGCATTTT. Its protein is CASSLMSQDSPQHF.

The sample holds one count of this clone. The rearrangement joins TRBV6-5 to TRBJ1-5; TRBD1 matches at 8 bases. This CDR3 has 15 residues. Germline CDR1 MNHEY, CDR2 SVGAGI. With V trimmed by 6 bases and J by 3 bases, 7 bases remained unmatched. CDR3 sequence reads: CASRQQGGDNQPQHF. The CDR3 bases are TGTGCCAGCAGACAACAGGGGGGGGACAATCAGCCCCAGCATTTT.

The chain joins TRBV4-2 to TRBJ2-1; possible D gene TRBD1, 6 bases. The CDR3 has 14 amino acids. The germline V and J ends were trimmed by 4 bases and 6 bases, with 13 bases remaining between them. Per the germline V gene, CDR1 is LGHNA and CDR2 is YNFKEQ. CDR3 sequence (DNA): TGTGCCAGCAGCCCCGAGACAGGTCCCAATGAGCAGTTCTTC. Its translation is CASSPETGPNEQFF.

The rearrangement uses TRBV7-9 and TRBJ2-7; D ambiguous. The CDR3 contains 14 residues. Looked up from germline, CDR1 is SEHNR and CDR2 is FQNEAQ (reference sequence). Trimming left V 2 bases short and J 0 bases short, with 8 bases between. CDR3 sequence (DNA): TGTGCCAGCAGCTTAAAGGGTGTCTCCTACGAGCAGTACTTC. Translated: CASSLKGVSYEQYF.

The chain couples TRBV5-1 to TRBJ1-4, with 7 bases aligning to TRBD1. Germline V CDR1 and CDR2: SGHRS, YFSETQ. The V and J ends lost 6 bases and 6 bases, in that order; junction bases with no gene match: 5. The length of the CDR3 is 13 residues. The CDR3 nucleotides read TGCGCCAGCAACAGGGGTAGTGATGAAAAACTGTTTTTT. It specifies CASNRGSDEKLFF.

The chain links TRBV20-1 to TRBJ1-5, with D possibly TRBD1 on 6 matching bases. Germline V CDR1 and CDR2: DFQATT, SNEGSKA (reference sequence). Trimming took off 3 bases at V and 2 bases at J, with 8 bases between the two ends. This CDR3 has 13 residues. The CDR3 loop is CSASKGGNQPQHF. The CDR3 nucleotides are TGCAGTGCTAGTAAGGGGGGCAATCAGCCCCAGCATTTT.

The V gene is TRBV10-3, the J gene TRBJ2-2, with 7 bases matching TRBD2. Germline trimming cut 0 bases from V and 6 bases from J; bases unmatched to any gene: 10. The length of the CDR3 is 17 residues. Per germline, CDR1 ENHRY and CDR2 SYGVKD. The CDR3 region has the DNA TGTGCCATCAGTGAGTCCCCCCGCGGGGGTGTTTCCGGGGAGCTGTTTTTT. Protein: CAISESPRGGVSGELFF.

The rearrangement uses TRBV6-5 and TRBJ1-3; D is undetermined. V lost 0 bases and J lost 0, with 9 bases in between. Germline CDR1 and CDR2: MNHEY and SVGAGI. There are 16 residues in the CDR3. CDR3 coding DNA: TGTGCCAGCAGTTACTCGTTACCGAACTCTGGAAACACCATATATTTT. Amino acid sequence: CASSYSLPNSGNTIYF.

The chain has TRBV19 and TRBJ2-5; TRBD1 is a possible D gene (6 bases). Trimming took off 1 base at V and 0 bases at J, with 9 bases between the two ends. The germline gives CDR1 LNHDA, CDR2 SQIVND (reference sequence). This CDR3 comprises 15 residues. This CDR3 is CASSIGQGYQETQYF. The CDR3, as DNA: TGTGCCAGTAGTATAGGGCAGGGGTACCAAGAGACCCAGTACTTC. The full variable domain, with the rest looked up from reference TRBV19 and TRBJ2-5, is DGGITQSPKYLFRKEGQNVTLSCEQNLNHDAMYWYRQDPGQGLRLIYYSQIVNDFQKGDIAEGYSVSREKKESFPLTVTSAQKNPTAFYLCASSIGQGYQETQYFGPGTRLLVL.

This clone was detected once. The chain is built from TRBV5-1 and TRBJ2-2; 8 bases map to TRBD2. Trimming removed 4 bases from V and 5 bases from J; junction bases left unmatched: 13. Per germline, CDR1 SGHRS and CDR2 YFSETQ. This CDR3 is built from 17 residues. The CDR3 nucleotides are TGCGCCAGCAGCCCTCCGGGAGGGGGGTTACAGACCGGGGAGCTGTTTTTT. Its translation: CASSPPGGGLQTGELFF.

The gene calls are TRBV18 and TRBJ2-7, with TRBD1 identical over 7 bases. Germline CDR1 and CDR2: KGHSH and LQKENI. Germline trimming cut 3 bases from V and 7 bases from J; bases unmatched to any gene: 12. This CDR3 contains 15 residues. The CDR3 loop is CASSPGAPVGQEQYF. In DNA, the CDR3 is TGTGCCAGCTCACCGGGGGCCCCCGTGGGACAGGAGCAGTACTTC.

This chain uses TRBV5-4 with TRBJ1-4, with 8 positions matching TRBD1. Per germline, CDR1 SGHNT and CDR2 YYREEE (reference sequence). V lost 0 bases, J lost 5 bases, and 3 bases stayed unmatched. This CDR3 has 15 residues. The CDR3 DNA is TGTGCCAGCAGCTTGGGACAGGGGATGAATGAAAAACTGTTTTTT. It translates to CASSLGQGMNEKLFF.

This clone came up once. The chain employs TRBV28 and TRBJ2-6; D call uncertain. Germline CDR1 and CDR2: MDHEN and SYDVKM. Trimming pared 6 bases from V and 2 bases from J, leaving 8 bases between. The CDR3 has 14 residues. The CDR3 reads CASSQRPGANVLTF. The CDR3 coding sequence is TGTGCCAGCAGCCAACGACCTGGGGCCAACGTCCTGACTTTC.

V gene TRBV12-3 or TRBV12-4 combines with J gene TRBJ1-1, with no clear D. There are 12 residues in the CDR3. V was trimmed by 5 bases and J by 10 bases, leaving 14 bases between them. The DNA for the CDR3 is TGTGCCAGCAGTCCCTCTCCTTCGGGAGCTTTCTTT. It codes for CASSPSPSGAFF.

CDR3 DNA: TGTGCCAGCAGTGAGAGGGACAACAGGCAGCCCCAGCATTTT. Translation gives CASSERDNRQPQHF. The chain carries TRBV2 and TRBJ1-5; possible D gene TRBD1, 6 bases. This CDR3 contains 14 residues. CDR1 SNHLY and CDR2 FYNNEI come from the germline V gene. V was clipped by 3 bases and J by 7 bases, with 13 bases between them.

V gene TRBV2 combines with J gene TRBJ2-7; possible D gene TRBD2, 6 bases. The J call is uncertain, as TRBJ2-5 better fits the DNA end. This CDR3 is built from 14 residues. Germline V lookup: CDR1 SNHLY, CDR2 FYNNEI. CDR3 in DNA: TGTGCCAGCACAGGAGTAGCGGACCAAGAGACCCAGTACTTC. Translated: CASTGVADQETQYF.

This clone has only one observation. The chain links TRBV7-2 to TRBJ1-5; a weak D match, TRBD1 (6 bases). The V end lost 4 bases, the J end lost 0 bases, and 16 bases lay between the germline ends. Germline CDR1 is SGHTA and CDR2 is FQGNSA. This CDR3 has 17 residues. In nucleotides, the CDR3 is TGTGCCAGCAGCTCCCAGGACAGCCTGTATAGCAATCAGCCCCAGCATTTT. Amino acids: CASSSQDSLYSNQPQHF.

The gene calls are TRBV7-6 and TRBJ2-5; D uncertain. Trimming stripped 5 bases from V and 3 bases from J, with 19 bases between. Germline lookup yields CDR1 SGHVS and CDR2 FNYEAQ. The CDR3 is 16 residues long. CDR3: CASSQNVADPEETQYF. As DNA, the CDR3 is TGTGCCAGCAGCCAAAATGTCGCGGATCCCGAAGAGACCCAGTACTTC.